The 15 T cell receptor beta chains below all came from one sample that was sequenced in a study of T-cell reconstitution after alpha-beta-depleted transplantation in children. Unique molecular identifiers tagged the TCRbeta library. TCRdb ran MiXCR on the PCR reads and lists one entry per CDR3 protein. Among roughly 590,000 distinct CDR3 sequences, about 15% were seen once, and the ten largest hold 0.9% to 1.2%. Sequencing used PBMCs from the stem cell graft donor, obtained from the stem cell graft. Every receptor here comes from a human donor who donated a stem cell graft to a child with acute myeloid leukemia.

The J gene is TRBJ2-5, the V gene TRBV7-2; the D is unclear. The length of the CDR3 is 14 residues. The germline V gene encodes CDR1 SGHTA and CDR2 FQGNSA. V gave up 0 bases and J gave up 0 bases, with 5 bases separating them. DNA for the CDR3: TGTGCCAGCAGCTTAGCTCGGTACCAAGAGACCCAGTACTTC. This sequence encodes CASSLARYQETQYF.

In this sample, this clonotype turned up many times. The chain couples TRBV20-1 to TRBJ2-3; the match to TRBD2 covers 8 bases. The J segment lost 0 bases and the V segment lost 4 bases, leaving 3 bases of the junction unmatched. CDR3 length: 14 amino acids. Germline V gene lookup returns CDR1 DFQATT and CDR2 SNEGSKA (reference sequence). CDR3 amino acids: CSANTSGSTDTQYF. In DNA, the CDR3 is TGCAGTGCTAATACTAGCGGCAGCACAGATACGCAGTATTTT.

The chain combines TRBV20-1 with TRBJ2-6, with D uncertain. Looked up from germline, CDR1 is DFQATT and CDR2 is SNEGSKA (reference sequence). CDR3 length: 15 amino acids. Between the trimmed V and J ends, which lost 3 bases and 0 bases, there was a span of 9 bases. CDR3: CSARTANSGANVLTF. CDR3 DNA sequence: TGCAGTGCTAGGACCGCCAACTCTGGGGCCAACGTCCTGACTTTC.

This clonotype was counted at least ten times. This chain uses TRBV20-1 with TRBJ2-1; TRBD2 agrees at 11 bases. The junction had 8 bases not matched to a gene; V was cut back by 0 bases and J by 10 bases. CDR1 is DFQATT, CDR2 SNEGSKA, per germline (reference sequence). The CDR3 has 15 amino acids. For the CDR3, the DNA is TGCAGTGCTAGAGATGGTAGCGGGGGGGATAAAGAGCAGTTCTTC. Protein product: CSARDGSGGDKEQFF.

This clonotype appeared many times. This rearrangement joins TRBV20-1 to TRBJ1-5; TRBD1 is a possible D gene (6 bases). The V gene's germline CDR1 is DFQATT and CDR2 SNEGSKA (reference sequence). The CDR3 totals 14 residues. V was pared by 6 bases and J by 4 bases, with 16 bases between. The CDR3, as DNA: TGCAGTGCGCCAGACAGGTTATTTAATCAGCCCCAGCATTTT. It encodes CSAPDRLFNQPQHF.

This clonotype showed up just a few times. This chain joins TRBV28 and TRBJ2-7; 7 positions agree with TRBD1. The CDR3 is 14 amino acids. Germline CDR1 MDHEN, CDR2 SYDVKM. Trimming cost V 6 bases and J 3 bases; bases outside gene matches: 8. The CDR3 DNA reads as TGTGCCAGCAGCATTACAGGGGCTCGCTACGAGCAGTACTTC. This sequence encodes CASSITGARYEQYF.

This clonotype was detected many times. The chain couples TRBV29-1 to TRBJ2-3; D is tentatively TRBD1 or TRBD2 (5 bases each). V lost 0 bases and J lost 3, with 19 bases in between. CDR3 length: 17 residues. Per germline, CDR1 SQVTM and CDR2 ANQGSEA. The CDR3 reads CSVEDPPGPLVTDTQYF. The CDR3 DNA follows: TGCAGCGTTGAAGATCCCCCGGGGCCGTTAGTTACAGATACGCAGTATTTT.

There are many counts of this clonotype. The J gene is TRBJ1-1, the V gene TRBV5-5; 7 bases are shared with TRBD1. Germline trimming cut 5 bases from V and 4 bases from J; bases unmatched to any gene: 11. Germline CDR1 is SGHKS and CDR2 is YYEKEE (reference sequence). This CDR3 region has 15 residues. The CDR3 sequence: CASRWDSPMGTEAFF. In DNA, the CDR3 is TGTGCCAGCAGGTGGGACAGTCCCATGGGCACTGAAGCTTTCTTT.

This clonotype was detected a few times. The V call is TRBV7-2, the J call TRBJ2-4, with no clear D. CDR3 size: 16 residues. The germline V and J ends were trimmed by 5 bases and 1 base, with 15 bases remaining between them. Germline V lookup: CDR1 SGHTA, CDR2 FQGNSA. The CDR3 region is CASSVDAMGAKNIQYF. The CDR3 region has the DNA TGTGCCAGCAGCGTGGACGCAATGGGGGCCAAAAACATTCAGTACTTC.

This clonotype was observed a few times. The chain is built from TRBV7-9 and TRBJ2-1; 8 nucleotides align to TRBD2. Germline V CDR1 and CDR2: SEHNR, FQNEAQ (reference sequence). This CDR3 spans 16 amino acids. With 5 bases clipped from V and 8 bases from J, the junction kept 14 bases outside the gene matches. The CDR3 here is CASSRAGTRPVDEQFF. In DNA form, the CDR3 reads TGTGCCAGCAGCCGCGCCGGGACTAGACCCGTTGATGAGCAGTTCTTC.

The chain employs TRBV7-3 and TRBJ2-1, with D perhaps given as TRBD1 or TRBD2 (5 bases each). Germline V CDR1 and CDR2: SGHTA, FQGTGA. CDR3 size: 16 residues. The V and J ends lost 1 base and 7 bases respectively, with 17 bases between them. CDR3 bases: TGTGCCAGCAGCTTAAGCAGGGCAGGGAGTCTTAATGAGCAGTTCTTC. Protein: CASSLSRAGSLNEQFF.

As for this clonotype: Being one base from a much bigger clone, this may be a read error. The chain uses TRBV6-5 and TRBJ2-2; D gene ambiguous. In germline, CDR1 is MNHEY, CDR2 SVGAGI. The length of the CDR3 is 13 residues. Deletions cut 4 bases from V and 6 bases from J, with 9 bases between. CDR3: CASSCSTAGELFF. The CDR3 bases are TGTGCCAGCAGTTGCTCGACGGCCGGGGAGCTGTTTTTT.

This clonotype was seen repeatedly, ten times or more. This sequence joins TRBV5-1 and TRBJ1-1; no definite D call. With 0 bases removed from V and 0 bases from J, the gap between germline ends came to 9 bases. Germline V gene sequence: CDR1 SGHRS, CDR2 YFSETQ. CDR3 length: 15 amino acids. DNA for the CDR3: TGCGCCAGCAGCTTGGGCGGGCCACTGAACACTGAAGCTTTCTTT. Its protein product is CASSLGGPLNTEAFF.

This clonotype was observed a few times. J is TRBJ2-5 and V is TRBV5-1; 9 nucleotides line up with TRBD2. Germline V gene sequence: CDR1 SGHRS, CDR2 YFSETQ. This CDR3 spans 16 amino acids. With V trimmed by 0 bases and J by 1 base, 4 bases remained unmatched. CDR3 loop: CASSLETSGFQETQYF. The DNA of the CDR3 is TGCGCCAGCAGCTTGGAGACTAGCGGATTCCAAGAGACCCAGTACTTC.

This clonotype was detected only a few times. V usage is TRBV7-2 and J usage is TRBJ2-2; D not resolved. CDR3 size: 14 residues. V lost 3 bases, J lost 4 bases, and 9 bases lay in between. From germline, CDR1 is SGHTA and CDR2 FQGNSA. The CDR3 loop is CASSFDWATGELFF. As DNA, the CDR3 is TGTGCCAGCAGCTTTGATTGGGCCACCGGGGAGCTGTTTTTT.